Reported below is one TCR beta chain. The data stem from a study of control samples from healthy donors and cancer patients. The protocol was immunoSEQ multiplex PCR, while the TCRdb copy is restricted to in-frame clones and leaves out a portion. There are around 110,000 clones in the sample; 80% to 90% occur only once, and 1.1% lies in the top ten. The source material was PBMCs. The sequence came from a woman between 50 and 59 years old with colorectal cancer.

The CDR3: CASSFPDREAFF. In nucleotides, the CDR3 is TGTGCCAGCAGCTTTCCGGACAGGGAAGCTTTCTTT. The chain recombines TRBV7-9 with TRBJ1-1; 7 positions agree with TRBD1. Germline CDR1 reads SEHNR; CDR2 reads FQNEAQ (reference sequence). The CDR3 sequence is 12 residues long. The V segment lost 3 bases and the J segment 8 bases; nucleotides outside the gene matches: 3.